These 28 T cell receptor beta chains share one sample of origin, sequenced in a study of cytomegalovirus exposure and HLA in healthy donors. The PCR was carried out with 60 Vbeta primers and 13 Jbeta primers. Libraries were prepared by immunoSEQ multiplex PCR; TCRdb keeps only in-frame clonotypes and omits some of them. This table has roughly 130,000 clones, approximately 80% appearing once. Material: PBMCs. Receptor source: a middle-aged woman in good health and CMV-seronegative.

The J gene is TRBJ2-7, the V gene TRBV6-5, with 9 bases aligning to TRBD1. This CDR3 comprises 15 residues. CDR1 is MNHEY, CDR2 SVGAGI, per germline. With V trimmed by 3 bases and J by 3 bases, 6 bases remained unmatched. The CDR3 loop reads CASSYSGTGNYEQYF. The CDR3 coding sequence is TGTGCCAGCAGTTATTCCGGGACAGGGAACTACGAGCAGTACTTC.

The chain uses TRBV11-2 and TRBJ1-2; 7 nucleotides match TRBD1. The J segment lost 6 bases and the V segment lost 5 bases, leaving 9 bases of the junction unmatched. The CDR3 contains 14 residues. CDR1 and CDR2 (germline): SGHAT, FQNNGV. This chain's CDR3 is CASSPHNRGDGYTF. The CDR3, as DNA: TGTGCCAGCAGCCCTCACAACAGGGGAGATGGCTACACCTTC.

This rearrangement joins TRBV11-2 to TRBJ2-5; 15 bases are a match to TRBD2. The V gene's germline CDR1 is SGHAT and CDR2 FQNNGV. The CDR3 has 17 amino acids. The junction had 8 bases not matched to a gene; V was cut back by 5 bases and J by 4 bases. The CDR3 is CASSLGTSGGSRETQYF. The CDR3 nucleotides are TGTGCCAGCAGCCTAGGGACTAGCGGGGGGAGTCGAGAGACCCAGTACTTC.

The chain links TRBV27 to TRBJ2-3; D perhaps matches TRBD1 (6 bases). Trimming pared 8 bases from V and 4 bases from J, leaving 7 bases between. This CDR3 has 11 residues. Germline values: CDR1 MNHEY, CDR2 SMNVEV (reference sequence). This CDR3 is CASRTADTQYF. The CDR3 coding sequence is TGTGCCAGCCGGACAGCAGATACGCAGTATTTT.

V and J are TRBV5-4 and TRBJ2-3; D might be TRBD2 (5 bases). CDR1 is SGHNT and CDR2 is YYREEE in the germline V gene (reference sequence). This CDR3 comprises 12 residues. V shed 4 bases and J shed 5 bases, with 8 bases lying between them. CDR3 loop: CASSRDLDTQYF. The CDR3 DNA is TGTGCCAGCAGCCGGGATCTAGATACGCAGTATTTT.

J is TRBJ1-2 and V is TRBV2; possible D gene TRBD1, 5 bases. Germline V gene lookup returns CDR1 SNHLY and CDR2 FYNNEI. This CDR3 is 13 amino acids long. V was trimmed by 2 bases and J by 2 bases, leaving 6 bases between them. This chain's CDR3 is CASSERQNYGYTF. CDR3 nucleotide sequence: TGTGCCAGCAGTGAAAGACAGAACTATGGCTACACCTTC.

The genes are TRBV29-1 and TRBJ2-2; weak D call: TRBD2 (5 bases). The germline V and J ends were trimmed by 5 bases and 1 base, with 8 bases remaining between them. The CDR3 is 13 residues long. Germline CDR1 reads SQVTM; CDR2 reads ANQGSEA. CDR3 in amino acids: CSVPDWNTGELFF. CDR3 nucleotides: TGCAGCGTTCCGGACTGGAACACCGGGGAGCTGTTTTTT.

This clone appeared once. The chain is built from TRBV27 and TRBJ2-2; the match to TRBD1 covers 9 bases. V gave up 7 bases and J gave up 4 bases; unmatched junction bases: 4. This CDR3 is built from 14 residues. Per the germline V gene, CDR1 is MNHEY and CDR2 is SMNVEV (reference sequence). The CDR3 sequence is CASTWTGVTGELFF. The DNA of the CDR3 is TGTGCCAGCACTTGGACAGGGGTCACCGGGGAGCTGTTTTTT.

This chain joins TRBV5-6 and TRBJ2-3, with 11 positions matching TRBD1. V lost 4 bases to trimming and J lost 4 bases; unmatched junction nucleotides: 8. CDR3 length equals 16 residues. Germline CDR1 reads SGHDT; CDR2 reads YYEEEE. This CDR3 is CASSPTGTGGADTQYF. Written as DNA, the CDR3 is TGTGCCAGCAGCCCGACCGGGACAGGGGGGGCAGATACGCAGTATTTT. Based on the CDR3 plus reference TRBV5-6 and TRBJ2-3, the full variable domain is DAGVTQSPTHLIKTRGQQVTLRCSPKSGHDTVSWYQQALGQGPQFIFQYYEEEERQRGNFPDRFSGHQFPNYSSELNVNALLLGDSALYLCASSPTGTGGADTQYFGPGTRLTVL.

This clone was detected only once. V usage is TRBV5-1 and J usage is TRBJ2-5; maybe TRBD2 (6 bases). V lost 4 bases, J lost 1 base, and 14 bases lay in between. This CDR3 spans 15 amino acids. Germline-derived CDR1 and CDR2 are SGHRS and YFSETQ. The CDR3 DNA sequence: TGCGCCAGCAGCACGGGACTTAGAGTCCAAGAGACCCAGTACTTC. The encoded protein is CASSTGLRVQETQYF.

The chain has TRBV7-9 and TRBJ2-7; the D gene is possibly TRBD1 (5 bases). V was pared by 5 bases and J by 3 bases, with 17 bases between. CDR1 and CDR2 from the germline V gene are SEHNR and FQNEAQ (reference sequence). The CDR3 runs to 15 residues. The CDR3 protein is CASSSQGAEVYEQYF. The DNA of the CDR3 is TGTGCCAGCAGCAGTCAGGGTGCCGAGGTCTACGAGCAGTACTTC.

The chain uses TRBV19 and TRBJ2-1; D ambiguous. The CDR3 extends over 13 amino acids. V lost 1 base, J lost 4 bases, and 5 bases lay in between. CDR1 LNHDA and CDR2 SQIVND come from the germline V gene (reference sequence). The CDR3 loop reads CASSIAQYNEQFF. For the CDR3, the DNA is TGTGCCAGTAGTATAGCACAGTACAATGAGCAGTTCTTC.

In this sample, this clone turned up a few times. Other DNA sequences in the same sample also yield this CDR3. This CDR3 is CASSSRTGNTEAFF. The CDR3, as DNA: TGTGCCAGCAGTTCCCGAACAGGGAACACTGAAGCTTTCTTT. The rearrangement joins TRBV6-5 to TRBJ1-1; D may be TRBD1 (5 bases). Deletions cut 4 bases from V and 1 base from J, with 10 bases between. CDR1 and CDR2 from the germline V gene are MNHEY and SVGAGI. The CDR3 extends over 14 amino acids.

The V gene is TRBV2, the J gene TRBJ1-1, with D tentatively TRBD1 (5 bases). The CDR3 contains 13 residues. Trimming removed 4 bases from V and 5 bases from J, with 11 bases in between. CDR1 is SNHLY and CDR2 is FYNNEI in the germline V gene. In DNA, the CDR3 is TGTGCCAGCAGTGGGGACGGGGGGACTGAAGCTTTCTTT. Translated, it gives CASSGDGGTEAFF.

This sequence joins TRBV25-1 and TRBJ1-3; a possible D gene is TRBD1 (5 bases). In germline, CDR1 is MGHDK, CDR2 SYGVNS. The CDR3 contains 17 residues. The V and J ends lost 2 bases and 4 bases respectively, with 18 bases between them. The CDR3: CASSEKAGWSTGNTIYF. CDR3 DNA: TGTGCCAGCAGTGAAAAGGCAGGGTGGTCGACGGGAAACACCATATATTTT.

The chain combines TRBV5-1 with TRBJ2-5; D perhaps matches TRBD2 (6 bases). Trimming stripped 0 bases from V and 5 bases from J, with 8 bases between. This CDR3 is 13 amino acids long. Germline CDR1 reads SGHRS; CDR2 reads YFSETQ. The CDR3 sequence: CASSLDSGETQYF. DNA for the CDR3: TGCGCCAGCAGCTTGGATAGCGGTGAGACCCAGTACTTC.

The chain links TRBV27 to TRBJ1-5, with D possibly matching TRBD1 (6 bases). V lost 8 bases to trimming and J lost 6 bases, with 14 bases between them. This CDR3 has 13 residues. The germline V gene has CDR1 MNHEY and CDR2 SMNVEV (reference sequence). The CDR3 region is CASGVGAAQPQHF. CDR3 nucleotides: TGTGCCAGCGGAGTGGGGGCTGCTCAGCCCCAGCATTTT.

This chain links TRBV28 with TRBJ2-1; TRBD1 is a possible D gene (5 bases). V dropped 2 bases and J dropped 5 bases, with 16 bases sitting between them. CDR1 and CDR2 from the germline V gene are MDHEN and SYDVKM. The CDR3 spans 16 residues. This CDR3 reads CASSLRLFRVNNEQFF. The CDR3 coding sequence is TGTGCCAGCAGTTTACGACTCTTCAGGGTAAACAATGAGCAGTTCTTC.

This chain links TRBV19 with TRBJ1-4; D not certain. The CDR3 covers 15 residues. Germline V gene data show CDR1 as LNHDA and CDR2 as SQIVND (reference sequence). The ends were cut back, 7 bases at V and 8 bases at J, with 20 bases in the middle. CDR3 region: CASTPRGQSGEKLFF. The CDR3 region has the DNA TGTGCCAGTACCCCCCGGGGTCAATCGGGAGAAAAACTGTTTTTT. The whole variable domain, remainder taken from reference TRBV19 and TRBJ1-4, is DGGITQSPKYLFRKEGQNVTLSCEQNLNHDAMYWYRQDPGQGLRLIYYSQIVNDFQKGDIAEGYSVSREKKESFPLTVTSAQKNPTAFYLCASTPRGQSGEKLFFGSGTQLSVL.

This sequence joins TRBV27 and TRBJ2-1, with 9 positions matching TRBD2. Per the germline V gene, CDR1 is MNHEY and CDR2 is SMNVEV (reference sequence). The CDR3 is 16 residues long. The V segment lost 2 bases and the J segment 3 bases; nucleotides outside the gene matches: 5. The CDR3 here is CASSLEGGRVYNEQFF. CDR3 DNA: TGTGCCAGCAGTTTAGAAGGCGGGAGGGTCTACAATGAGCAGTTCTTC.

V and J are TRBV28 and TRBJ2-6; maybe TRBD2 (5 bases). The germline V and J ends were trimmed by 2 bases and 2 bases, with 7 bases remaining between them. Germline values: CDR1 MDHEN, CDR2 SYDVKM. The CDR3 sequence is 15 residues long. The CDR3 loop is CASSLGSTGANVLTF. As DNA, the CDR3 is TGTGCCAGCAGTTTAGGGAGTACTGGGGCCAACGTCCTGACTTTC.

In this sample, this clone turned up once. This chain links TRBV7-9 with TRBJ2-7; the D gene is possibly TRBD2 (6 bases). Trimming removed 2 bases from V and 1 base from J, with 24 bases in between. This CDR3 is 19 amino acids long. Germline V gene sequence: CDR1 SEHNR, CDR2 FQNEAQ (reference sequence). The chain's CDR3 is CASSLKRPGIKRESYEQYF. CDR3 coding DNA: TGTGCCAGCAGCTTAAAGCGCCCAGGCATTAAACGGGAGTCCTACGAGCAGTACTTC.

The CDR3 DNA is TGTGCCAGTAGTCTCTCAGAACCAAGCGGGGATGAGCAGTTCTTC. This encodes CASSLSEPSGDEQFF. This rearrangement joins TRBV19 to TRBJ2-1; TRBD2 matches 7 bases. Germline V CDR1 and CDR2: LNHDA, SQIVND (reference sequence). With 5 bases clipped from V and 8 bases from J, the junction kept 12 bases outside the gene matches. The CDR3 runs to 15 residues.

The gene calls are TRBV18 and TRBJ2-2, with D possibly being TRBD1 (6 bases). V lost 3 bases and J lost 0, with 17 bases in between. The CDR3 is 18 amino acids. Germline-derived CDR1 and CDR2 are KGHSH and LQKENI. The CDR3 protein is CASSPRPSRGSNTGELFF. The CDR3 DNA follows: TGTGCCAGCTCACCTAGACCGAGCAGGGGCTCGAACACCGGGGAGCTGTTTTTT.

The DNA of the CDR3 is TGTGCCAGCAGCGTCGAGGGACTAGCGGGGGGGAGCGAGCAGTACTTC. Translated: CASSVEGLAGGSEQYF. V is TRBV9 and J is TRBJ2-7; 16 nucleotides line up with TRBD2. This CDR3 region has 16 residues. Unmatched junction bases numbered 5, after V lost 2 bases and J lost 6 bases. Germline V gene sequence: CDR1 SGDLS, CDR2 YYNGEE.

The chain couples TRBV28 to TRBJ1-4; D is possibly TRBD1 (6 bases). V lost 2 bases and J lost 5, with 18 bases in between. CDR1 is MDHEN, CDR2 SYDVKM, per germline. The length of the CDR3 is 17 residues. CDR3 region: CASSLILGGEGNEKLFF. CDR3 bases: TGTGCCAGCAGTTTAATTTTAGGGGGTGAGGGGAATGAAAAACTGTTTTTT.

The rearrangement joins TRBV5-4 to TRBJ2-5, with 9 bases aligning to TRBD1. This CDR3 has 15 amino acids. Germline V gene data show CDR1 as SGHNT and CDR2 as YYREEE (reference sequence). V dropped 3 bases and J dropped 4; count of bases not matched to a gene: 7. The CDR3 here is CASSSDRGRGETQYF. In DNA, the CDR3 is TGTGCCAGCAGCTCCGACAGGGGGAGAGGAGAGACCCAGTACTTC.

This clone turned up a few times. V and J are TRBV30 and TRBJ2-1, with TRBD1 matching 8 bases. The CDR3 contains 14 residues. Germline lookup yields CDR1 GTSNPN and CDR2 SVGIG (reference sequence). V lost 8 bases to trimming and J lost 0 bases; unmatched junction nucleotides: 6. CDR3 DNA: TGTGCCAGTTACAGGGGGAGCTCCTACAATGAGCAGTTCTTC. Translated, it gives CASYRGSSYNEQFF.